The rows below give T cell receptor beta chains drawn from one sample of a study of identical twins. TCRdb fed the 5' RACE reads into MiXCR, producing one record per CDR3 protein. The repertoire holds 450,000 or so distinct CDR3 sequences, with around an eighth as singletons. This sample was also put to use in a study of yellow fever vaccine responses in identical twins.

Sequencing was performed on CD4+ T cells sorted from blood. The receptors were gathered from a woman in her late teens or twenties in good health. Each CDR3 is given with its conserved first and last residue. The D gene is left open where the match is weak. Expanded clones get a size class; other rows say once, few or many, or leave the size out.

>TRBJ2-1|TRBV12-3/TRBV12-4|TRBD1|NA
TGTGCCAGCAGGCGCCGACAGGGCGAGATTGAGCAGTTCTTC
CASRRRQGEIEQFF
>TRBJ2-5|TRBV28|TRBD1|many
TGTGCCAGCAGTTCAACCGGGACAGGGGGCCGGGAGACCCAGTACTTC
CASSSTGTGGRETQYF
>TRBJ1-2|TRBV24-1|TRBD1|NA
TGTGCCACCAGTGACCCCGGCAGGGGGCTTGACTATGGCTACACCTTC
CATSDPGRGLDYGYTF
>TRBJ2-7|TRBV6-1|NA|NA
TGTGCCAGCAGAAGGACAGAGAGTTCTTACGAGCAGTACTTC
CASRRTESSYEQYF
>TRBJ2-7|TRBV6-1|NA|few
TGTGCCAGCCGGGACGGAGGTTCCTACGAGCAGTACTTC
CASRDGGSYEQYF
>TRBJ2-1|TRBV7-2|TRBD2|NA
TGTGCCAGCAGCTTAGAGGCGGGGGGGCACAATGAGCAGTTCTTC
CASSLEAGGHNEQFF
>TRBJ2-2|TRBV30|NA|NA
TGTGCCTGGAGGGACACAAACACCGGGGAGCTGTTTTTT
CAWRDTNTGELFF
>TRBJ2-2|TRBV14|TRBD1|NA
TGTGCCAGCAGTCGACAGGGTATGAACACCGGGGAGCTGTTTTTT
CASSRQGMNTGELFF
>TRBJ1-1|TRBV7-9|TRBD1|few
TGTGCCAGCAGCACGTCACAGGGGGCGTACACTGAAGCTTTCTTT
CASSTSQGAYTEAFF
>TRBJ2-5|TRBV14|NA|few
TGTGCCAGCAGCCAACACTCGAGGACCCGAGAGACCCAGTACTTC
CASSQHSRTRETQYF
>TRBJ2-2|TRBV5-1|NA|NA
TGCGCCAGCAGCTCCGGGATTAGCCACGGCGAACTGACCGGGGAGCTGTTTTTT
CASSSGISHGELTGELFF
>TRBJ1-1|TRBV20-1|NA|few
TGCAGTGCTAGGGGAGTTACAGGGTACGCTTTCTTT
CSARGVTGYAFF
>TRBJ1-6|TRBV11-2|NA|few
TGTGCCAGCAGCTTGGGTGTGTTAGGGAATAATTCACCCCTCCACTTT
CASSLGVLGNNSPLHF
>TRBJ2-7|TRBV14|NA|few
TGTGCCAGCAGCCAAAGATGGGGGCCCTACGAGCAGTACTTC
CASSQRWGPYEQYF
>TRBJ2-3|TRBV12-3/TRBV12-4|TRBD2|few
TGTGCCAGCAGTAGCTTGAGGAGCGGGAGGGTGTCGACCCGAGATACGCAGTATTTT
CASSSLRSGRVSTRDTQYF
>TRBJ2-5|TRBV5-4|NA|NA
TGTGCCAGCAGCTCGACTAGTGCGGAGACCCAGTACTTC
CASSSTSAETQYF
>TRBJ2-3|TRBV2|TRBD2|few
TGTGCCAGCAGTCGACAGGGACTAGCGGGTGGGAATACGCAGTATTTT
CASSRQGLAGGNTQYF
>TRBJ2-2|TRBV13|NA|few
TGTGCCAGCAGCTTTAGGACTACACTCACCGGGGAGCTGTTTTTT
CASSFRTTLTGELFF
>TRBJ2-1|TRBV7-9|NA|NA
TGTGCCAGCAGCGCGCTGTTACGGGACAACTACAATGAGCAGTTCTTC
CASSALLRDNYNEQFF
>TRBJ2-3|TRBV30|NA|few
TGTGCCTGGAGCTACGGGGGCACAGATACGCAGTATTTT
CAWSYGGTDTQYF
>TRBJ2-3|TRBV6-1|TRBD2|few
TGTGCCAGCAGTCGCGGGGGGTTCACTAGCACAGATACGCAGTATTTT
CASSRGGFTSTDTQYF
>TRBJ1-1|TRBV6-1|TRBD1|many
TGTGCCAGCAACATGAAAAGAGGGGGCACGAACACTGAAGCTTTCTTT
CASNMKRGGTNTEAFF
>TRBJ2-7|TRBV7-2|NA|few
TGTGCCAGCAGCTCCCCCACTTTCTACGAGCAGTACTTC
CASSSPTFYEQYF
>TRBJ2-7|TRBV18|TRBD2|few
TGTGCCAGCTCAGGACTAGTTACCTACGAGCAGTACTTC
CASSGLVTYEQYF
>TRBJ2-7|TRBV5-5|TRBD2|NA
TGTGCCAGCAGCACCACCTCTAGCGGGGTCGTCTACGAGCAGTACTTC
CASSTTSSGVVYEQYF
>TRBJ2-1|TRBV14|TRBD2|NA
TGTGCCAGCAGCCGTCTTCCAAAAGGACTAGCGGGAGTTGGGTCCTACAATGAGCAGTTCTTC
CASSRLPKGLAGVGSYNEQFF
>TRBJ2-7|TRBV11-2|NA|many
TGTGCCAGCAGCACCGACAGTCTGGGAAGCTACGAGCAGTACTTC
CASSTDSLGSYEQYF
>TRBJ1-1|TRBV28|NA|few
TGTGCCAGCAGTTTTAGGAATAGGGGGACGATGAAAGCTTTCTTT
CASSFRNRGTMKAFF
>TRBJ2-7|TRBV12-3/TRBV12-4|TRBD1|many
TGTGCCAGCAGTTTGACAGGGGTGGGATCCTACGAGCAGTACTTC
CASSLTGVGSYEQYF
>TRBJ1-1|TRBV7-9|NA|few
TGTGCCAGTGGAACAGTTGAAGCTTTCTTT
CASGTVEAFF
>TRBJ2-2|TRBV5-1|NA|few
TGCGCCAGCAGCTTGGTTCAGGGAGATTCCGGGGAGCTGTTTTTT
CASSLVQGDSGELFF
>TRBJ2-1|TRBV12-3/TRBV12-4|NA|few
TGTGCCAGCAGTTTTGGTGGGGGGGGCGGTGAGCAGTTCTTC
CASSFGGGGGEQFF
>TRBJ1-4|TRBV30|NA|few
TGTGCCTGGAGCAGGGGTGAAAAACTGTTTTTT
CAWSRGEKLFF
>TRBJ2-3|TRBV20-1|NA|many
TGCAGTGTCAGAGGAGTGCTCACTAGCACAGATACGCAGTATTTT
CSVRGVLTSTDTQYF
>TRBJ2-7|TRBV3-1|NA|few
TGTGCCAGCAGCCACCTCCAGCGCGAGCAGTACTTC
CASSHLQREQYF
>TRBJ2-1|TRBV29-1|NA|many
TGCAGCGTTTTCGGAGGGGCCCATGAGCAGTTCTTC
CSVFGGAHEQFF
>TRBJ1-5|TRBV11-2|NA|few
TGTGCCAGCAGCTTAGATGGGACACAGCCCCAGCATTTT
CASSLDGTQPQHF
>TRBJ2-7|TRBV14|NA|NA
TGTGCCAGCAGCCAACGCCCGGGGTCATCCTACGAGCAGTACTTC
CASSQRPGSSYEQYF
>TRBJ2-7|TRBV27|TRBD2|few
TGTGCCAGCAGCCGGCTTGGGGCTAGCGGGAACTACGAGCAGTACTTC
CASSRLGASGNYEQYF
>TRBJ2-1|TRBV10-3|NA|NA
TGTGCCATCAGTGAGGTGAGCAATGAGCAGTTCTTC
CAISEVSNEQFF
>TRBJ2-1|TRBV12-3/TRBV12-4|NA|few
TGTGCCAGCAGAGTACTAGTAGGCGCGTACTACAATGAGCAGTTCTTC
CASRVLVGAYYNEQFF
>TRBJ2-1|TRBV27|TRBD2|NA
TGTGCCAGCAGTTTTAGCGGGAGGATGAGTGAGCAGTTCTTC
CASSFSGRMSEQFF
>TRBJ2-1|TRBV7-6|NA|many
TGTGCCAGCAGCTTAGCGGGAACAATCAATGGGCAGTTCTTC
CASSLAGTINGQFF
>TRBJ2-1|TRBV2|NA|NA
TGTGCCAGCAGTGGCCTTAAGACTACGACAAAAAACAATGAGCAGTTCTTC
CASSGLKTTTKNNEQFF
>TRBJ2-7|TRBV27|NA|many
TGTGCCAGCAGTTTACGGCAGGGGCTGCAAGAGCAGTACTTC
CASSLRQGLQEQYF
>TRBJ2-2|TRBV10-3|NA|NA
TGTGCCATCAGGACGGACACCGGGGAGCTGTTTTTT
CAIRTDTGELFF
>TRBJ2-2|TRBV7-3|NA|few
TGTGCCAGCAGCGAAGGGGACACCGGGGAGCTGTTTTTT
CASSEGDTGELFF
>TRBJ2-3|TRBV3-1|TRBD2|NA
TGTGCCAGCAGCCAAGACTGGTCCGGGAGGAGGACAGATACGCAGTATTTT
CASSQDWSGRRTDTQYF
>TRBJ2-1|TRBV27|NA|few
TGTGCCAGCAGACTCGAGGGGAGTATGCGCAATGAGCAGTTCTTC
CASRLEGSMRNEQFF
>TRBJ2-3|TRBV5-1|NA|NA
TGCGCCAGCAGCCCGGAGCGGTCTAGCACAGATACGCAGTATTTT
CASSPERSSTDTQYF
>TRBJ2-2|TRBV12-3/TRBV12-4|NA|NA
TGTGCCAGCAGGCCAATGGCAAACACCGGGGAGCTGTTTTTT
CASRPMANTGELFF
>TRBJ2-4|TRBV7-9|NA|NA
TGTGCCAGCAGCCATAGGGACCTAGCCAAAAACATTCAGTACTTC
CASSHRDLAKNIQYF
>TRBJ2-5|TRBV7-3|TRBD1|few
TGTGCCAGCAGCTTAACAACGGGACAGTGGGAGACCCAGTACTTC
CASSLTTGQWETQYF